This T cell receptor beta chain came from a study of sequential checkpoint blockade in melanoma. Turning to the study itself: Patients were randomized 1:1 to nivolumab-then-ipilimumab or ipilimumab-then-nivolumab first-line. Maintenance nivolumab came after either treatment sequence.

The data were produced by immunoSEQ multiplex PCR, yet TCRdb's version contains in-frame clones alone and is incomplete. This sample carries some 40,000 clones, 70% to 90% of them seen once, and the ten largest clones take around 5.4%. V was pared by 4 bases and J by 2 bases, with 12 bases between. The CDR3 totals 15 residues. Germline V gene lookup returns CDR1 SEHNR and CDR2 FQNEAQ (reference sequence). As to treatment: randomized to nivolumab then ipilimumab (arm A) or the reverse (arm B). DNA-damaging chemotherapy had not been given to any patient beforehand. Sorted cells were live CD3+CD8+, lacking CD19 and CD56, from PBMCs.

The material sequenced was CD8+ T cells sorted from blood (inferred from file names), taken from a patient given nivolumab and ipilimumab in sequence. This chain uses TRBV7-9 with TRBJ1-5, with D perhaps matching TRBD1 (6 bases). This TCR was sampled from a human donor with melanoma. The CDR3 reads CASSSDRPGNQPQHF. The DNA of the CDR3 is TGTGCCAGCAGCTCTGACAGGCCGGGCAATCAGCCCCAGCATTTT.